This T cell receptor beta chain came from a study of identical twins' blood T cells. One entry per CDR3 protein results from TCRdb running MiXCR on the 5' RACE reads. The table records a few hundred thousand distinct CDR3 sequences, approximately 30% of them present only once. This CDR3 has 14 amino acids. V was shortened by 6 bases and J by 5 bases, with 16 bases between the two germline ends. Germline lookup yields CDR1 SEHNR and CDR2 FQNEAQ (reference sequence). This TCR came from a woman aged 18 to 49 in good health. The V gene is TRBV7-9, the J gene TRBJ1-1; D is uncertain. The sequencing sample was made of PBMCs. This CDR3 reads CASRYVREGTEAFF. Written as DNA, the CDR3 is TGTGCCAGCAGGTACGTGCGGGAAGGAACTGAAGCTTTCTTT.